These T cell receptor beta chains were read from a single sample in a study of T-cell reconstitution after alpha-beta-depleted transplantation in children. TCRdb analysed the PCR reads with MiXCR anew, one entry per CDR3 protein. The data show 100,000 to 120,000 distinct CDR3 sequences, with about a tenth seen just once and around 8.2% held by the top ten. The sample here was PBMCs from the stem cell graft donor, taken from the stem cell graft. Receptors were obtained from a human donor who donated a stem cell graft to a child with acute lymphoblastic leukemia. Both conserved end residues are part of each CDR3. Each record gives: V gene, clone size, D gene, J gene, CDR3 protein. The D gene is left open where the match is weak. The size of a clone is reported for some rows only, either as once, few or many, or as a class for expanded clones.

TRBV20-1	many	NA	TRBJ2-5	CSARPAGAPVETQYF
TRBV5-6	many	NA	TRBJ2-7	CASSDTGSRHYEQYF
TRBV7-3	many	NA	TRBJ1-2	CASSSTGSGGYTF
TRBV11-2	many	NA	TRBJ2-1	CASSIVGETYNEQFF
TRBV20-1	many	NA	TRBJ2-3	CSASDLRGFIGFGQSTDTQYF
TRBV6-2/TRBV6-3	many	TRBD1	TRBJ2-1	CASSTRTGKTNHEQFF
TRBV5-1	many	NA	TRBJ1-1	CASSPGMLANTEAFF
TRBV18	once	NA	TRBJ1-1	CASSPSQNTEAFF
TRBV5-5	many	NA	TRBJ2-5	CASSAGGREETQYF
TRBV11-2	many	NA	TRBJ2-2	CASSLGSLNTGELFF
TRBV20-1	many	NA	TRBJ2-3	CSASLVFGTDTQYF
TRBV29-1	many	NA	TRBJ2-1	CSVDRVDEQFF
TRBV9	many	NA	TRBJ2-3	CASSVQAYATDTQYF
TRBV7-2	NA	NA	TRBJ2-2	CASSLATGNGGELFF
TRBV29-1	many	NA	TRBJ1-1	CSVVWLLQTVNTEAFF
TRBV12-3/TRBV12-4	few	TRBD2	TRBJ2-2	CASSTRLAGGLNTGELFF
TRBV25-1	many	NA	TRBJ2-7	CASSDLPRGGRTYEQYF
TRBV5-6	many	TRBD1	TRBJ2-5	CASSVGTGGPSWETQYF
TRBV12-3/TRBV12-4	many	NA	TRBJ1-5	CASSSRVSNQPQHF
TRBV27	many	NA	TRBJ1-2	CASSLTGLSYGYTF
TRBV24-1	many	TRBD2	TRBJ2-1	CATSDWNSGSASNEQFF
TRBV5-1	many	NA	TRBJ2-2	CASSLAVGSRIANTGELFF
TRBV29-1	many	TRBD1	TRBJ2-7	CSVEDRGLEQYF
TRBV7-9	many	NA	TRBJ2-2	CASSSKGQVNTGELFF
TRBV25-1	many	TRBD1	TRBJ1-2	CASSEGRGSYGYTF
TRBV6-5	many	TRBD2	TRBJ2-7	CASSSYGLAGEDYEQYF
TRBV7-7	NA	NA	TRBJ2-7	CASSRETIGRLEF
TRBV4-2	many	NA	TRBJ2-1	CASSPSTSSYNEQFF
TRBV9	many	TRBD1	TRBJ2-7	CASSPRTGGGEQYF
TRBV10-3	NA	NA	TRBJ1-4	CAISANVQGTNEKLFF
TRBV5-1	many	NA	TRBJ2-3	CASSLRPPADTQYF
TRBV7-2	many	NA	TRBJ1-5	CASSLVQGYQPQHF
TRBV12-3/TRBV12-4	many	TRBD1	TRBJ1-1	CATTTGGNTEAFF
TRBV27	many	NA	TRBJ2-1	CASSLRTGFSYNEQFF
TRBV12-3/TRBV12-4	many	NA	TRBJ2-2	CASSFSLTANTGELFF
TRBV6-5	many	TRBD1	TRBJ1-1	CASLPGTANTEAFF
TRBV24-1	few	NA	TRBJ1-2	CATSDLQGNGYTF
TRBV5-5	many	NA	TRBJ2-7	CASSLAIQGPYEQYF
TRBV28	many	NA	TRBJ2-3	CASSTSSPSSTDTQYF
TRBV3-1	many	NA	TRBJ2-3	CASSQASGPGTDTQYF
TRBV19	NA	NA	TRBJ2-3	CASSRARTDTQYF
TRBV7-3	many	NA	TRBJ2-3	CASSLPSGRVASTTSTDTQYF
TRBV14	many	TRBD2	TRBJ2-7	CASSQMGLEYEQYF
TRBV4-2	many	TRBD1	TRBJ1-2	CASSQEGGQGSGYTF
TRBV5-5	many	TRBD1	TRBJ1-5	CASSLDRGYNQPQHF
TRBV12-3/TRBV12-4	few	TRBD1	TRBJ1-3	CASCLADGSGRGLGNTIYF
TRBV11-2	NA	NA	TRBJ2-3	CASSIFVADTQYF
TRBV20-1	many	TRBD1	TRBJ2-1	CSAPRDRDYNEQFF
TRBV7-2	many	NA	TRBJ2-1	CASSSTPPSSYNEQFF
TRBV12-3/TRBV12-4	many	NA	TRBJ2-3	CASTPTPFGTQYF
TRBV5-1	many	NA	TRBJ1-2	CASSETENYGYTF
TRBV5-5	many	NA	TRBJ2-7	CASSLGGAPVPYEQYF
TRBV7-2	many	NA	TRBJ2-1	CASSLFYSDEQFF